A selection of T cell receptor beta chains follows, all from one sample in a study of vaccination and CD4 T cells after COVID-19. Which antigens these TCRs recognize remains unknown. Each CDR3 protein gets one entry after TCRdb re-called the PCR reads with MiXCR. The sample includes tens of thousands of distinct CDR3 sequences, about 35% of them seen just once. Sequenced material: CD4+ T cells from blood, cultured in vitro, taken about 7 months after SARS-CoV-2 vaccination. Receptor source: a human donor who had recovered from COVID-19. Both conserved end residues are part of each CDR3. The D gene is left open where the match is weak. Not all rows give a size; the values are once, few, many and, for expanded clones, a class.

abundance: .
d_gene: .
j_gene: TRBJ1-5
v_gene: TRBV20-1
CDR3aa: CSARDGGRQPQHF
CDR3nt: TGCAGTGCTAGAGATGGGGGTCGGCAGCCCCAGCATTTT

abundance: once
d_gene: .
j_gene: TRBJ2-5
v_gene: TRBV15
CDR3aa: CATSRTGGGRETQYF
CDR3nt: TGTGCCACCAGCAGGACGGGTGGGGGGAGGGAGACCCAGTACTTC

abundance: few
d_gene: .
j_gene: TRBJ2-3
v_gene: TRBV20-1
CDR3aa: CSANRGARTDTQYF
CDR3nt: TGCAGTGCTAACCGCGGAGCGCGCACAGATACGCAGTATTTT

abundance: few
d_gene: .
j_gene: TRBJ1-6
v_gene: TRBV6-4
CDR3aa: CASSERMGSPLHF
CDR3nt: TGTGCCAGCAGTGAACGGATGGGTTCACCCCTCCACTTT

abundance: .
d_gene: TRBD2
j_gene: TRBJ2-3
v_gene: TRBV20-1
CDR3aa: CSARDRLAVNTDTQYF
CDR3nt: TGCAGTGCTAGAGATCGACTAGCGGTTAACACAGATACGCAGTATTTT

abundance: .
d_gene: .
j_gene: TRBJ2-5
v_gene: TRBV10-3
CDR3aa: CAISEDNLAQYF
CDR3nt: TGTGCCATCAGTGAAGATAACCTGGCCCAGTACTTC

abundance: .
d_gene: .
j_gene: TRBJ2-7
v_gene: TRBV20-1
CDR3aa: CSARVEADPTTEQYF
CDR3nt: TGCAGTGCTAGGGTGGAAGCGGACCCGACTACCGAGCAGTACTTC

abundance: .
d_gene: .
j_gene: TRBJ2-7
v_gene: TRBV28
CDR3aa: CASSPPPVYEQYF
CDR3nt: TGTGCCAGCAGTCCCCCCCCAGTTTACGAGCAGTACTTC

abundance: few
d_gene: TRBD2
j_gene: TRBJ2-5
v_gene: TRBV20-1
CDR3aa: CSGTPSTSGTETQYF
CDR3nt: TGCAGTGGAACCCCCTCTACTAGCGGGACTGAGACCCAGTACTTC

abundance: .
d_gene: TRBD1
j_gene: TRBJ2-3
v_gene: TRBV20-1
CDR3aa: CSARRPTTGDSDTQYF
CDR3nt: TGCAGTGCAAGGCGCCCAACGACAGGGGACTCAGATACGCAGTATTTT

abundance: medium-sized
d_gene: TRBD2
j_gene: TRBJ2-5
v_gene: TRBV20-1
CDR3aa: CSARDTASGQETQYF
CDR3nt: TGCAGTGCTAGAGATACGGCTAGCGGTCAAGAGACCCAGTACTTC

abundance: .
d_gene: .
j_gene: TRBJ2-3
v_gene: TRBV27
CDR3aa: CASSPFDKAWGTDTQYF
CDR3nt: TGTGCCAGCAGTCCCTTCGACAAGGCCTGGGGCACAGATACGCAGTATTTT

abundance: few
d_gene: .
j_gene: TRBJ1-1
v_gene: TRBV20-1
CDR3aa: CSAAGGGEAFF
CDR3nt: TGCAGTGCCGCCGGGGGCGGTGAAGCTTTCTTT

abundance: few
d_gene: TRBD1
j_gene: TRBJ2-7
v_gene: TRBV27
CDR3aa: CASSATGAPSYEQYF
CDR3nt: TGTGCCAGCAGTGCGACAGGGGCCCCCTCCTACGAGCAGTACTTC

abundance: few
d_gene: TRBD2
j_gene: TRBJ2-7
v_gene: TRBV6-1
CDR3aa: CASSPRPLAGGPLEYF
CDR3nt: TGTGCCAGCAGTCCAAGACCACTAGCGGGAGGGCCCTTGGAGTACTTC

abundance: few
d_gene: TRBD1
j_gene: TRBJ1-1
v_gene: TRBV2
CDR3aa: CASGSTGGGTEAFF
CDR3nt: TGTGCCAGCGGGTCGACAGGGGGAGGGACTGAAGCTTTCTTT

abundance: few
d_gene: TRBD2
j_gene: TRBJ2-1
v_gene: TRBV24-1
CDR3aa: CATSDLGTSGYNEQFF
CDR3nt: TGTGCCACCAGTGATTTAGGGACTAGCGGTTACAATGAGCAGTTCTTC

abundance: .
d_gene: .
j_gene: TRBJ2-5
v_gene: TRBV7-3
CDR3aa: CASSLIAGYQETQYF
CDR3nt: TGTGCCAGCAGCTTAATCGCAGGGTACCAAGAGACCCAGTACTTC

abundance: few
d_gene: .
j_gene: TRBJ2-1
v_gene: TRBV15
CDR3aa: CATSTSGNTYNEQFF
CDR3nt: TGTGCCACCAGCACCAGCGGAAATACCTACAATGAGCAGTTCTTC

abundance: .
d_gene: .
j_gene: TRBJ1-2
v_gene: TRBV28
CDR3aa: CASSLLETVYGYTF
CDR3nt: TGTGCCAGCAGTTTATTGGAGACGGTCTATGGCTACACCTTC

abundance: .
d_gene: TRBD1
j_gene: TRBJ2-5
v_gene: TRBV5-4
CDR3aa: CASSLRTGAFQETQYF
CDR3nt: TGTGCCAGCAGCCTGAGGACAGGGGCTTTCCAAGAGACCCAGTACTTC

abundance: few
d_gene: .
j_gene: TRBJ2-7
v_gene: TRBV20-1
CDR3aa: CSAYKETYYEQYF
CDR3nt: TGCAGTGCTTACAAAGAGACCTACTACGAGCAGTACTTC

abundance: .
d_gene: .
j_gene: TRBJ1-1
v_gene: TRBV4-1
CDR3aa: CASSQPWEVTEAFF
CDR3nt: TGCGCCAGCAGCCAGCCCTGGGAGGTCACTGAAGCTTTCTTT

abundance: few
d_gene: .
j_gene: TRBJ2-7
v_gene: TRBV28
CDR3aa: CASINRGGYEQYF
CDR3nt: TGTGCCAGCATCAACAGGGGGGGTTACGAGCAGTACTTC

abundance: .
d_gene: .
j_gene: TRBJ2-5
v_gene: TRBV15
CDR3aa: CATSRVRGSETQYF
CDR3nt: TGTGCCACCAGCAGAGTTCGGGGTTCAGAGACCCAGTACTTC

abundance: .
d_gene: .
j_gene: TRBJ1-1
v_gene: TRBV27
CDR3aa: CASSLSGSGPEAFF
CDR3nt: TGTGCCAGCAGTTTATCTGGATCGGGCCCTGAAGCTTTCTTT

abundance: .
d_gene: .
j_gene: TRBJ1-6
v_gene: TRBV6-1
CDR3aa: CASLQVFRDSPLHF
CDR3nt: TGTGCCAGCTTACAGGTTTTCAGGGATTCACCCCTCCACTTT

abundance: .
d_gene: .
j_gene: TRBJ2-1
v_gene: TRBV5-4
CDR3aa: CASSMPRPGASYDNEQFF
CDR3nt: TGTGCCAGCAGCATGCCCCGGCCGGGAGCCTCCTATGATAATGAGCAGTTCTTC

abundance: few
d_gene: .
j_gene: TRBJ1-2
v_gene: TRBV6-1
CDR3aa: CASSEATTRLGGYTF
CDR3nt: TGTGCCAGCAGTGAAGCGACGACCAGGCTCGGGGGCTACACCTTC

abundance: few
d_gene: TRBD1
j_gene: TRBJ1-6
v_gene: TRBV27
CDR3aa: CASSRGTGTESPLHF
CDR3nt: TGTGCCAGCAGCCGAGGGACAGGGACTGAGTCACCCCTCCACTTT

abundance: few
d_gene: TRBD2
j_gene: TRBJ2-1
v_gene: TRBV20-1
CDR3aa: CSASPLTSGDYNEQFF
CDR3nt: TGCAGTGCTAGCCCCTTGACTAGCGGGGACTACAATGAGCAGTTCTTC

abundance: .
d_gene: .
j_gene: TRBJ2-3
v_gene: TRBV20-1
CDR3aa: CSAERGAKDTQYF
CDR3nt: TGCAGTGCGGAAAGGGGGGCGAAAGATACGCAGTATTTT

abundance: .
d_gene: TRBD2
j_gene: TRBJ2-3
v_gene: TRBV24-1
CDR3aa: CATSASGRARGTDTQYF
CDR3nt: TGTGCCACCAGTGCCAGCGGGAGGGCAAGAGGGACAGATACGCAGTATTTT

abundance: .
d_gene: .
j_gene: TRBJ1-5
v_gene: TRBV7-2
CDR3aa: CASSQIGDQPQHF
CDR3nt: TGTGCCAGCAGCCAAATAGGGGATCAGCCCCAGCATTTT

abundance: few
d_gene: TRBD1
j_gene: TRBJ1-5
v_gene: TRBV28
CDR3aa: CASTPRDRGSNQPQHF
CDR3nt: TGTGCCAGCACCCCCCGGGACAGGGGAAGCAATCAGCCCCAGCATTTT

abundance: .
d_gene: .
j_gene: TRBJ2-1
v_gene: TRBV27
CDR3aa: CASSLSRMKDEQFF
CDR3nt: TGTGCCAGCAGTTTATCTAGGATGAAGGATGAGCAGTTCTTC

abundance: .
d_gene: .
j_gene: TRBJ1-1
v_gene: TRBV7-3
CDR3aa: CASSSGTGEAFF
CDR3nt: TGTGCCAGCAGCTCGGGGACCGGTGAAGCTTTCTTT

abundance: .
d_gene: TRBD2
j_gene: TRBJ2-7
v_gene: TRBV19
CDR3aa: CASRRTSGSYEQYF
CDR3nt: TGTGCCAGTCGCAGGACTAGCGGATCCTACGAGCAGTACTTC

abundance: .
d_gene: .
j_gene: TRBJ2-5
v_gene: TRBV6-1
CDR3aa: CASSSDSLETQYF
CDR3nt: TGTGCCAGCAGCTCCGACTCTCTGGAGACCCAGTACTTC

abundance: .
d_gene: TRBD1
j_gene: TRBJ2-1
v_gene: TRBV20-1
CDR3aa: CSAGQPNEQFF
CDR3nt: TGCAGTGCGGGACAGCCCAATGAGCAGTTCTTC

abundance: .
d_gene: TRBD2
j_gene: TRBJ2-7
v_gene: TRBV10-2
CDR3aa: CASRGTSVFHEQYF
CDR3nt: TGCGCCAGCAGAGGGACTAGCGTCTTCCACGAGCAGTACTTC

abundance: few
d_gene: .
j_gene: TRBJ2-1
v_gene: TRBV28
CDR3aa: CATLLTHEQFF
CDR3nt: TGTGCCACTCTTCTTACCCATGAGCAGTTCTTC

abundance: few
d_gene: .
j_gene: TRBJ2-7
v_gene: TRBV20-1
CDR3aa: CSATLGGHSSYEQYF
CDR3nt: TGCAGTGCTACCCTTGGGGGACACTCCTCCTACGAGCAGTACTTC

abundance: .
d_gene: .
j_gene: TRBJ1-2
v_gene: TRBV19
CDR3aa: CASSIDWAPTNYGYTF
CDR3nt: TGTGCCAGTAGTATAGACTGGGCACCGACTAACTATGGCTACACCTTC

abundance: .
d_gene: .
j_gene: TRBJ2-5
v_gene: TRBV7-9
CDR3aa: CASSPPIIDREETQYF
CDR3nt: TGTGCCAGCAGCCCACCCATTATAGATAGGGAGGAGACCCAGTACTTC

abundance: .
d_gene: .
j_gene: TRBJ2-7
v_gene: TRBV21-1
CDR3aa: CASSKGGGYEQYF
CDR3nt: TGTGCCAGCAGCAAAGGGGGAGGCTACGAGCAGTACTTC

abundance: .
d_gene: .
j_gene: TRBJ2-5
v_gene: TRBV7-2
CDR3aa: CASSIYLCSVYSIQETQYF
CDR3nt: .

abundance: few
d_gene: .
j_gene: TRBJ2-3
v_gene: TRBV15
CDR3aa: CATSRDRPLTDTQYF
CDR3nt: TGTGCCACCAGCAGAGATCGGCCCCTCACAGATACGCAGTATTTT

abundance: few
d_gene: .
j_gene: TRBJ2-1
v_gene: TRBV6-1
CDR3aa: CASSDPSSYNEQFF
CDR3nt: TGTGCCAGCTCAGACCCGAGCTCCTACAATGAGCAGTTCTTC

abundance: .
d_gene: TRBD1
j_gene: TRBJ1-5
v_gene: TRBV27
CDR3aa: CASSRQGAGNQPQHF
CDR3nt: TGTGCCAGCAGTCGACAGGGGGCGGGTAATCAGCCCCAGCATTTT

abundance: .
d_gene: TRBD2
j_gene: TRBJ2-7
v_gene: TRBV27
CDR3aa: CASSSGTSGIYEQYF
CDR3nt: TGTGCCAGCAGTTCCGGGACTAGCGGGATCTACGAGCAGTACTTC

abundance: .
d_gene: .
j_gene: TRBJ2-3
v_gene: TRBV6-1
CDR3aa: CASSQSTDTQYF
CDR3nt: TGTGCCAGCAGTCAGAGCACAGATACGCAGTATTTT

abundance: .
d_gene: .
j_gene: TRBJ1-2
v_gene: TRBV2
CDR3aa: CASTILGRGYTF
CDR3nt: TGTGCCAGCACCATCCTAGGGAGGGGCTACACCTTC

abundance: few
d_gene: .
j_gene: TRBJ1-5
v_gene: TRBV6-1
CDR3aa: CASSRGDQPQHF
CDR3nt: TGTGCCAGCAGTAGGGGGGATCAGCCCCAGCATTTT